The 29 T cell receptor beta chains presented below share a single source sample, sequenced in a study of cytomegalovirus exposure and HLA in healthy donors. Primers included in the PCR were 60 Vbeta and 13 Jbeta primers. Generated by immunoSEQ multiplex PCR, the TCRdb table keeps only in-frame clones and is missing some. This table holds about 180,000 clones, approximately 82% found once. Sequenced input: PBMCs. The receptors were gathered from a woman aged 25 to 39 in good health and CMV-seronegative.

This clone has only a few counts. V and J are TRBV27 and TRBJ2-7; weak D call: TRBD2 (6 bases). The germline V and J ends were trimmed by 3 bases and 4 bases, with 13 bases remaining between them. This CDR3 region has 14 residues. The germline V gene encodes CDR1 MNHEY and CDR2 SMNVEV (reference sequence). The CDR3 loop reads CASSFGGSRYEQYF. For the CDR3, the DNA is TGTGCCAGCAGTTTCGGGGGATCAAGGTACGAGCAGTACTTC.

The rearrangement uses TRBV29-1 and TRBJ2-1, with 9 bases identical to TRBD1. Germline CDR1 SQVTM, CDR2 ANQGSEA. The CDR3 is 15 amino acids. V dropped 1 base and J dropped 4; count of bases not matched to a gene: 5. CDR3 sequence: CSVEGGTGPYNEQFF. CDR3 DNA: TGCAGCGTTGAAGGGGGGACAGGGCCTTACAATGAGCAGTTCTTC.

This sequence joins TRBV2 and TRBJ2-2; TRBD2 agrees at 12 bases. Looked up from germline, CDR1 is SNHLY and CDR2 is FYNNEI. CDR3 size: 15 residues. The V gene end was trimmed by 10 bases and the J gene end by 7 bases; junction bases not matched to a gene: 10. CDR3 DNA sequence: TGTGCCATATCCACCCTAGCGGGGGGGCTCGGGGAGCTGTTTTTT. This codes for CAISTLAGGLGELFF.

The CDR3 region has the DNA TGTGCCAGCTCCCTAGGGGCAGGGATGAGCACTGAAGCTTTCTTT. Its translation: CASSLGAGMSTEAFF. This chain connects TRBV27 to TRBJ1-1; weak D call: TRBD1 (5 bases). CDR3 size: 15 residues. Trimming shortened V by 8 bases and J by 4 bases, and 20 bases separated the two germline ends. Germline CDR1 MNHEY, CDR2 SMNVEV (reference sequence).

The V and J genes are TRBV18 and TRBJ2-1; TRBD2 is a possible D gene (6 bases). There are 13 residues in the CDR3. CDR1 KGHSH and CDR2 LQKENI come from the germline V gene. Trimming removed 1 base at V and 7 bases at J, with 8 bases between. Written as DNA, the CDR3 is TGTGCCAGCTCACCACGACTAGAGAATGAGCAGTTCTTC. Its translation is CASSPRLENEQFF.

The rearrangement joins TRBV15 to TRBJ2-7; D might be TRBD1 (5 bases). V lost 6 bases, J lost 3 bases, and 15 bases lay in between. There are 14 residues in the CDR3. CDR1 is LNHNV, CDR2 YYDKDF, per germline (reference sequence). CDR3 nucleotides: TGTGCCACCAGTCGAAAGGGGCAGATCTACGAGCAGTACTTC. Protein: CATSRKGQIYEQYF.

This chain links TRBV29-1 with TRBJ1-1; 9 nucleotides match TRBD1. CDR3 length equals 13 residues. Per germline, CDR1 SQVTM and CDR2 ANQGSEA. The junction had 6 bases not matched to a gene; V was cut back by 6 bases and J by 4 bases. The CDR3 region has the DNA TGCAGCGTAGCACAGACAGGGGGCACTGAAGCTTTCTTT. This encodes CSVAQTGGTEAFF.

V and J are TRBV28 and TRBJ1-2, with a possible D match to TRBD1 (5 bases). Germline loops: CDR1 MDHEN, CDR2 SYDVKM. The V gene lost 6 bases and the J gene lost 2 bases, with 13 bases spanning the gap. The CDR3 is made up of 14 amino acids. The CDR3 loop is CASRMGRANYGYTF. The DNA of the CDR3 is TGTGCCAGCAGAATGGGCAGGGCCAACTATGGCTACACCTTC.

Only a few counts were recorded for this clone. This chain uses TRBV19 with TRBJ1-5; D not certain. Trimming pared 4 bases from V and 4 bases from J, leaving 11 bases between. This CDR3 comprises 14 residues. Germline V gene sequence: CDR1 LNHDA, CDR2 SQIVND (reference sequence). CDR3 DNA: TGTGCCAGTAGTACGTGGGCGGGGAATCAGCCCCAGCATTTT. Protein sequence: CASSTWAGNQPQHF.

V usage is TRBV7-9 and J usage is TRBJ1-2; D is unclear. The germline V and J ends were trimmed by 3 bases and 4 bases, with 15 bases remaining between them. CDR1 is SEHNR, CDR2 FQNEAQ, per germline (reference sequence). The CDR3 sequence is 15 residues long. CDR3: CASSFRPTVIYGYTF. CDR3 in DNA: TGTGCCAGCAGCTTTCGCCCCACAGTCATCTATGGCTACACCTTC.

The chain links TRBV5-6 to TRBJ2-1; TRBD2 matches 7 bases. Per the germline V gene, CDR1 is SGHDT and CDR2 is YYEEEE. This CDR3 is built from 12 residues. J lost 7 bases, V lost 6 bases, and 4 bases had no gene match. The CDR3 DNA reads TGTGCCAGCAACGGGGGGTCTAATGAGCAGTTCTTC. Its translation: CASNGGSNEQFF.

This clone has a single count. The chain joins TRBV27 to TRBJ2-3, with TRBD2 matching over 11 bases. Per germline, CDR1 MNHEY and CDR2 SMNVEV (reference sequence). The length of the CDR3 is 16 residues. The J segment lost 0 bases and the V segment lost 7 bases, leaving 6 bases of the junction unmatched. DNA of the CDR3: TGTGCCAGCAACCTGGGACTAGCGGTCAGCACAGATACGCAGTATTTT. Its translation: CASNLGLAVSTDTQYF.

The chain combines TRBV10-3 with TRBJ1-2, with 9 nucleotides matching TRBD1. Germline values: CDR1 ENHRY, CDR2 SYGVKD. The CDR3 has 14 residues. With 6 bases clipped from V and 3 bases from J, the junction kept 5 bases outside the gene matches. In DNA form, the CDR3 reads TGTGCCATCAGGCGGGACAGGGAGGACTATGGCTACACCTTC. This encodes CAIRRDREDYGYTF.

V gene TRBV5-1 combines with J gene TRBJ1-3; D is unresolved. Trimming removed 0 bases from V and 2 bases from J, with 9 bases in between. The CDR3 runs to 15 residues. The germline V gene has CDR1 SGHRS and CDR2 YFSETQ. CDR3 sequence (DNA): TGCGCCAGCAGCTTGGCGGGGTACCCTGGAAACACCATATATTTT. Encoded protein: CASSLAGYPGNTIYF.

V and J are TRBV28 and TRBJ2-1; D gene unclear. The CDR3 is 13 residues long. Germline V gene lookup returns CDR1 MDHEN and CDR2 SYDVKM. Trimming pared 2 bases from V and 2 bases from J, leaving 4 bases between. The CDR3 sequence is CASSLGAYNEQFF. CDR3 sequence (DNA): TGTGCCAGCAGTTTAGGAGCCTACAATGAGCAGTTCTTC.

The chain joins TRBV19 to TRBJ2-7, with D perhaps matching TRBD1 (5 bases). The CDR3 has 16 residues. Germline V gene lookup returns CDR1 LNHDA and CDR2 SQIVND (reference sequence). V was clipped by 0 bases and J by 1 base, with 13 bases between them. The CDR3 DNA sequence: TGTGCCAGTAGTATAGACGGCCAGGGAATTTCCTACGAGCAGTACTTC. Protein product: CASSIDGQGISYEQYF.

CDR3 coding DNA: TGCGCCAGCAGCCCTACCGGGACAGGGGATAACTATGGCTACACCTTC. Amino acid sequence: CASSPTGTGDNYGYTF. The chain carries TRBV5-1 and TRBJ1-2, with 10 bases that match TRBD1. Germline CDR1 is SGHRS and CDR2 is YFSETQ. The CDR3 spans 16 residues. Trimming at V came to 4 bases and at J to 1 base, leaving 7 bases not matched to a gene.

This clone was recorded once. The CDR3 DNA follows: TGCGCCAGCAGCCAAGGGAATAGCGTCCCTAGCACAGATACGCAGTATTTT. Translated, it gives CASSQGNSVPSTDTQYF. The chain uses TRBV4-1 and TRBJ2-3; D perhaps matches TRBD2 (5 bases). Trimming removed 1 base from V and 0 bases from J, with 14 bases in between. CDR1 and CDR2 from the germline V gene are MGHRA and YSYEKL. The CDR3 has 17 residues.

CDR3: CASRYRANYGYTF. DNA for the CDR3: TGTGCCAGCAGATACAGGGCTAACTATGGCTACACCTTC. This chain uses TRBV2 with TRBJ1-2, with a weak D call TRBD1 (6 bases). The CDR3 length is 13 residues. Per the germline V gene, CDR1 is SNHLY and CDR2 is FYNNEI. The ends were cut back, 6 bases at V and 0 bases at J, with 8 bases in the middle.

The chain uses TRBV14 and TRBJ1-3; D gene unclear. Trimming stripped 3 bases from V and 4 bases from J, with 19 bases between. Germline assignment: CDR1 SGHDN and CDR2 FVKESK. This CDR3 has 17 residues. The CDR3, as DNA: TGTGCCAGCAGCCACCCTGAACTCAAACGAAAAGGAAACACCATATATTTT. Protein: CASSHPELKRKGNTIYF.

V is TRBV27 and J is TRBJ1-6, with D possibly being TRBD1 (5 bases). The CDR3 is 16 amino acids. With 3 bases removed from V and 4 bases from J, the gap between germline ends came to 13 bases. The germline CDR1 and CDR2 sequences are MNHEY and SMNVEV (reference sequence). The CDR3 bases are TGTGCCAGCAGTTTCGCAACAGGTAAGTATAATTCACCCCTCCACTTT. This encodes CASSFATGKYNSPLHF.

This chain uses TRBV27 with TRBJ2-1; 10 bases agree with TRBD1. Germline V gene sequence: CDR1 MNHEY, CDR2 SMNVEV (reference sequence). J gave up 8 bases and V 6 bases, and 7 bases lay outside the gene matches. This CDR3 is 14 amino acids long. The CDR3 reads CASSPGTGVHEQFF. For the CDR3, the DNA is TGTGCCAGCAGCCCCGGGACAGGGGTCCATGAGCAGTTCTTC.

The chain is built from TRBV27 and TRBJ2-1; D is unclear. CDR1 and CDR2 (germline): MNHEY, SMNVEV (reference sequence). The V and J ends lost 4 bases and 0 bases respectively, with 10 bases between them. CDR3 length: 15 residues. The CDR3 region is CASSSPLSSYNEQFF. CDR3 DNA: TGTGCCAGCAGTTCCCCCCTCAGCTCCTACAATGAGCAGTTCTTC.

The sample holds one count of this clone. The chain uses TRBV27 and TRBJ1-1, with TRBD1 matching over 10 bases. V lost 6 bases, J lost 3 bases, and 10 bases stayed unmatched. The CDR3 totals 16 residues. Germline V CDR1 and CDR2: MNHEY, SMNVEV (reference sequence). The CDR3 loop is CASRPDRGVQYTEAFF. The CDR3 region has the DNA TGTGCCAGCAGACCGGACAGGGGGGTTCAATACACTGAAGCTTTCTTT.

This clone was counted a single time. This chain uses TRBV5-6 with TRBJ2-7; TRBD1 matches 10 bases. Trimming took 0 bases from V and 6 from J; bases not matched to a gene: 0. Germline V gene sequence: CDR1 SGHDT, CDR2 YYEEEE. The CDR3 sequence is 13 residues long. In DNA, the CDR3 is TGTGCCAGCAGCTTGGGGACAGGGGGCGAGCAGTACTTC. It codes for CASSLGTGGEQYF.

This clone was seen more than once but under ten times. This chain's CDR3 is CASRGTGGGYEQYF. The CDR3 DNA reads as TGTGCCAGCAGGGGGACAGGGGGAGGCTACGAGCAGTACTTC. The chain has TRBV6-1 and TRBJ2-7; TRBD1 matches 11 bases. Germline CDR1 is MNHNS and CDR2 is SASEGT. V was clipped by 6 bases and J by 3 bases; unmatched bases: 4. This CDR3 comprises 14 residues.

The rearrangement uses TRBV30 and TRBJ1-6, with D unresolved. CDR1 is GTSNPN and CDR2 is SVGIG in the germline V gene (reference sequence). The CDR3 has 15 residues. V shed 0 bases and J shed 8 bases, with 14 bases lying between them. The CDR3 DNA is TGTGCCTGGAGTGTATTCAGCGGCTTCGATTCACCCCTCCACTTT. It translates to CAWSVFSGFDSPLHF.

This clone has just one count. V is TRBV5-1 and J is TRBJ2-1; 9 nucleotides agree with TRBD2. Unmatched junction bases numbered 11, after V lost 4 bases and J lost 3 bases. CDR3 size: 17 residues. Germline V gives CDR1 SGHRS, CDR2 YFSETQ. In DNA, the CDR3 is TGCGCCAGCAGCCCTGGGGTAGCGGGAGACTTCTACAATGAGCAGTTCTTC. Translation: CASSPGVAGDFYNEQFF.

The gene calls are TRBV30 and TRBJ2-7; 11 bases are a match to TRBD2. Germline V gives CDR1 GTSNPN, CDR2 SVGIG (reference sequence). This CDR3 has 16 residues. V gave up 1 base and J gave up 9 bases; unmatched junction bases: 14. CDR3 region: CAWSAQLSGRAAGQYF. The CDR3 DNA is TGTGCCTGGAGTGCCCAACTTAGCGGGAGGGCTGCGGGGCAGTACTTC. The variable domain in full, with the rest retrieved from reference TRBV30 and TRBJ2-7, is SQTIHQWPATLVQPVGSPLSLECTVEGTSNPNLYWYRQAAGRGLQLLFYSVGIGQISSEVPQNLSASRPQDRQFILSSKKLLLSDSGFYLCAWSAQLSGRAAGQYFGPGTRLTVT.